This TCR beta chain was sequenced during a study of low-dose radiotherapy and immunotherapy resistance in tumors. On the study more broadly: A total of 6.5 Gy was given to Cohort 1 as 0.5 Gy per fraction every 2 weeks.

First-strand cDNA relied on TRAV- and TRBV-specific primers spanning alpha and beta chains. PCR amplification of the TCRs was performed with Phusion for 20 to 25 PCR cycles, and it relied on a constant-region primer together with a V-primer adapter. MiXCR was run by TCRdb on the reads, yielding one entry per CDR3 protein. The top ten clones hold roughly 2.8% of a sample with tens of thousands of distinct CDR3 sequences, 18% of them seen once. V dropped 5 bases and J dropped 3 bases, with 9 bases sitting between them. Germline lookup yields CDR1 LNHDA and CDR2 SQIVND (reference sequence). This CDR3 contains 13 residues. Sample time point: before trial treatment. This clonotype has at least ten counts.

The receptor's source is a male donor with prostate cancer. The chain uses TRBV19 and TRBJ2-3; D gene ambiguous. The sequences come from PBMCs, collected before treatment. The CDR3 spells CASSPLGTDTQYF. CDR3 nucleotides: TGTGCCAGTAGTCCTCTGGGGACAGATACGCAGTATTTT.